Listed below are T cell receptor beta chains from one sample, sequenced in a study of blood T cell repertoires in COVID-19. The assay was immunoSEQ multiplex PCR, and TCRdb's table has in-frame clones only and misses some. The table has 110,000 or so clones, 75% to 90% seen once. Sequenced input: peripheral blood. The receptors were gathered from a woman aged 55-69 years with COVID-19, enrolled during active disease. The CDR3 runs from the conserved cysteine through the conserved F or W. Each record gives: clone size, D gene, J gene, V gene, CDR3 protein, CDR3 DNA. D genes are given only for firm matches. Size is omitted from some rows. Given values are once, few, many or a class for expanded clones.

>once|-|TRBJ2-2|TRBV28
CASYLPPGLTPQGTGELFF
TGTGCCAGCTACCTCCCACCGGGACTCACCCCCCAGGGCACCGGGGAGCTGTTTTTT
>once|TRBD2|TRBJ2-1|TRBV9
CASSETSGSYNEQFF
TGTGCCAGCAGCGAGACTAGCGGGTCCTACAATGAGCAGTTCTTC
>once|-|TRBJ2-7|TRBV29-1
CSVEDRSYEQYF
TGCAGCGTTGAAGATCGCAGCTACGAGCAGTACTTC
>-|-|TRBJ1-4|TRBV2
CVLGSPPGEEKLFF
TGTGTTTTGGGGTCCCCTCCGGGGGAGGAAAAACTGTTTTTT
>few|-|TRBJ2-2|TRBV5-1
CASSLAITDRGGELFF
TGCGCCAGCAGCTTGGCCATAACAGACCGTGGCGGGGAGCTGTTTTTT
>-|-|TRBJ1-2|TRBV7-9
CASSLADPKRCTF
TGTGCCAGCAGCTTAGCGGATCCAAAGCGATGCACCTTC
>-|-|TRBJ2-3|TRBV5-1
CASSLADTQYF
TGCGCCAGCAGCTTGGCGGATACGCAGTATTTT
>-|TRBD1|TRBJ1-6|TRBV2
CASSETSGQVNSPLHF
TGTGCCAGCAGTGAAACCTCGGGACAGGTTAATTCACCCCTCCACTTT
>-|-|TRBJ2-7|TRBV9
CASSPGGTYEQYF
TGTGCCAGCAGCCCAGGAGGAACCTACGAGCAGTACTTC
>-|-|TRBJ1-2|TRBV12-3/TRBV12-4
CASSFSGGYGYTF
TGTGCCAGCAGTTTTTCGGGGGGCTATGGCTACACCTTC
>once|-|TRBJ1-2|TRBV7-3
CASSREQGLSEGYTF
TGTGCCAGCAGCCGGGAACAGGGATTGTCGGAAGGCTACACCTTC
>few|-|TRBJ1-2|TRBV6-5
CASTTKGSYYGYTF
TGTGCCAGTACAACTAAAGGCAGCTATTATGGCTACACCTTC
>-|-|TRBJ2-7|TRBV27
CASSLGPPYEQYF
TGTGCCAGCAGTTTGGGGCCTCCCTACGAGCAGTACTTC
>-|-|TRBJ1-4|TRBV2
CASSVQRDAEKLFF
TGTGCCAGCAGTGTACAGAGGGATGCTGAAAAACTGTTTTTT
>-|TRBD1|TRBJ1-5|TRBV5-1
CASSLELGQSSNQPQHF
TGCGCCAGCAGCTTGGAATTGGGACAGTCTAGCAATCAGCCCCAGCATTTT
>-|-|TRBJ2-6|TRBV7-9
CASSLDSYGANVLTF
TGTGCCAGCAGCTTAGACAGTTATGGGGCCAACGTCCTGACTTTC
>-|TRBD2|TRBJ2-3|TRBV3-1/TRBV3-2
CASSRTSDTDTQYF
TGTGCCAGCTCCCGGACTAGCGACACAGATACGCAGTATTTT
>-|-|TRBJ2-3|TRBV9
CASSLFARLTDTQYF
TGTGCCAGCAGCTTGTTCGCTAGGCTTACAGATACGCAGTATTTT
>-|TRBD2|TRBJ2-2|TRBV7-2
CASSLLAGGLTGELFF
TGTGCCAGCAGCCTACTAGCGGGGGGTCTCACCGGGGAGCTGTTTTTT
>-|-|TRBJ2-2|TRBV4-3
CASSQEGGVNTGELFF
TGCGCCAGCAGCCAAGAAGGGGGGGTCAACACCGGGGAGCTGTTTTTT